This TCR beta chain was captured by sequencing in a study of T-cell reconstitution after alpha-beta-depleted transplantation in children. Study-wide findings and caveats: From newly produced T cells came most of the T-cell counts and diversity one year after transplant. Alpha-beta T cells about two months after transplant reportedly derived from several hundred expanded graft clones. Surviving recipient T cells and thymic progenitors accounted for the high day-60 TCRbeta diversity observed in some patients.

Per germline, CDR1 SGHTA and CDR2 FQGNSA. Trimming took off 1 base at V and 4 bases at J, with 13 bases between the two ends. There are 16 residues in the CDR3. Using unique molecular identifiers, the investigators prepared the TCRbeta library. TCRdb re-called the PCR reads through MiXCR, storing one row per CDR3 protein. The data contain 200,000 to 250,000 distinct CDR3 sequences, approximately 6.9% of them singletons. There are a few counts of this clonotype. Its antigen is currently unknown. This receptor was taken from a boy aged 2 to 10 with acute lymphoblastic leukemia, due to receive a stem cell transplant. The chain uses TRBV7-2 and TRBJ1-4; the D gene is possibly TRBD1 (5 bases). The sample consisted of PBMCs, taken before TCRalphabeta/CD19-depleted stem cell transplant. The CDR3 here is CASSLVMGGLNEKLFF. The CDR3, as DNA: TGTGCCAGCAGCTTAGTGATGGGGGGTCTTAATGAAAAACTGTTTTTT.